This TCR beta chain stems from a study of blood T cell repertoires in COVID-19 (dated by TCRdb to about 2020). Broadly, across the study: Collaborator samples came from the United States, Italy and Spain and covered acute and convalescent phases of COVID-19. The repertoires were released in a freely available public database intended as a resource for research on the immune response to SARS-CoV-2. Where available, HLA class I and class II types were obtained from metadata supplied by the sample provider rather than from assay-based typing. Samples were obtained from the ongoing ImmuneRACE study (first 160 participants) and from about 1,300 subjects provided by 6 global collaborators. Deeply sampled blood TCRbeta repertoires from subjects exposed to, actively infected with, or recovered from COVID-19 were included in the dataset. The sample metadata nearly always contained a de-identified subject ID, COVID-19 status, age in years and sex. The material from the prospective study consisted of cDNA or gDNA derived from T cells, B-cell-depleted T cells, or PBMCs.

Per the germline V gene, KGHDR is the CDR1 and SFDVKD is the CDR2. Trimming takes 4 bases from V and 2 bases from J, and the germline ends sit 10 bases apart. Measured from the cysteine to the phenylalanine, the CDR3 is 14 residues long. The kept DNA is CDR3 alone, 42 bases in frame from the first base. A note on this clone: This receptor's antigen is unknown. One base away there is no much larger clone; base qualities are not given.

The immunoSEQ Assay, a bias-controlled multiplex PCR, was used to amplify TCRbeta CDR3 regions from genomic DNA. The authors processed their data as follows. The number of nucleated cells in each sample was estimated from the amplification of reference gene primers within the assay. To quantify the absolute abundance of each unique TCRbeta CDR3 rearrangement, sequence reads were collapsed and filtered. For each sample, productive Simpson clonality was calculated by taking the square root of Simpson's diversity index across productive rearrangements. As stored in TCRdb, this immuneACCESS dataset retains in-frame rearrangements with V and J assigned. A fraction of the clones does not appear; measured against another copy, unresolved V genes explain less than half of the discrepancy, and the remainder lacks a known reason. That table gives V, J and clone size, and the DNA gave D and trimming. In all, the sample holds approximately 250,000 clones, and around 88% of those were seen once. Over 1% of the sample belongs to the ten largest clones.

Enrolling through a virtual design, the prospective study's participants ranged in age from about 18 to 100 years and lived across some 23 United States geographic areas. In the prospective study, cohorts were assigned on the basis of participant-reported clinical history obtained from a screening survey and a study questionnaire. In the prospective study, mobile phlebotomists collected whole blood, serum and a nasopharyngeal or oropharyngeal swab from each participant. Over an approximately 2-month period, participants in the prospective study had the option of providing additional blood draws and questionnaires. Prospective study blood samples were shipped either frozen or at room temperature before DNA extraction. Points the paper makes about the study in general: How much clinical and demographic metadata was included differed by source and by participant, and the metadata was provided uncurated.

Sequencing was done on a sample of PBMCs or T cells enriched from blood (not recorded which). The rearrangement joined TRBV24-1 to TRBJ2-5; perhaps TRBD2 is the D gene, with 5 bases matching. This TCR was sampled from a woman between 35 and 50 years old with acute COVID-19. The CDR3 reads as follows: CATSDRGHQETQYF. Read as DNA, the sequence is TGTGCCACCAGTGACCGCGGGCATCAAGAGACCCAGTACTTC.